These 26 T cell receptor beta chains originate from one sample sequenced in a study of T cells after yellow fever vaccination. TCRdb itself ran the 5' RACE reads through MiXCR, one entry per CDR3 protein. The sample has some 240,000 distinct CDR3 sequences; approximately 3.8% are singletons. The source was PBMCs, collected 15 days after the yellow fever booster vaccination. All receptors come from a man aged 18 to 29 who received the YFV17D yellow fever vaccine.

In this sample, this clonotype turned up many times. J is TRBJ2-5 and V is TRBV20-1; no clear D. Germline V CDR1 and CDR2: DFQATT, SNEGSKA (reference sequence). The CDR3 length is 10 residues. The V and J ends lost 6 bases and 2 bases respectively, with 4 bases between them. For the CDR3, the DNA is TGCAGTGCGCTACAAGAGACCCAGTACTTC. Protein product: CSALQETQYF.

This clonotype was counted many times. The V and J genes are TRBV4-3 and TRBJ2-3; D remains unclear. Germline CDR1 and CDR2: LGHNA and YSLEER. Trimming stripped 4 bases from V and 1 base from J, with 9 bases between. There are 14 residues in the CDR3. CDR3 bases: TGCGCCAGCAGCCCCCGGTCCCGCACAGATACGCAGTATTTT. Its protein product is CASSPRSRTDTQYF.

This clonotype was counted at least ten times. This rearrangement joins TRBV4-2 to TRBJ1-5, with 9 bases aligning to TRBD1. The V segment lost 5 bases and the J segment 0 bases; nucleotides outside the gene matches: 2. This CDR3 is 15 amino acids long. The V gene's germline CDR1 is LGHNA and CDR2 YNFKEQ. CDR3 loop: CASSSQGASNQPQHF. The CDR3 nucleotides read TGTGCCAGCAGCTCACAGGGGGCTAGCAATCAGCCCCAGCATTTT.

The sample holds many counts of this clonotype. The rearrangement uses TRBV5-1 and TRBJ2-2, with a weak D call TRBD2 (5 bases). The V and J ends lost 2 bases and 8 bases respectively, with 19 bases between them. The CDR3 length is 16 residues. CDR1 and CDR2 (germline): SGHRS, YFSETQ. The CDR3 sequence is CASSLIESLPGGELFF. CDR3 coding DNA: TGCGCCAGCAGCTTAATCGAGAGCCTACCGGGAGGGGAGCTGTTTTTT.

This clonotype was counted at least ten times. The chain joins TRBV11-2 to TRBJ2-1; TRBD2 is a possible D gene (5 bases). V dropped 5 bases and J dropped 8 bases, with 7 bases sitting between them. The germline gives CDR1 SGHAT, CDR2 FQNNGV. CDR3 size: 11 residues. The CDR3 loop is CASSLSDEQFF. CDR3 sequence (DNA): TGTGCCAGCAGCCTTAGCGATGAGCAGTTCTTC.

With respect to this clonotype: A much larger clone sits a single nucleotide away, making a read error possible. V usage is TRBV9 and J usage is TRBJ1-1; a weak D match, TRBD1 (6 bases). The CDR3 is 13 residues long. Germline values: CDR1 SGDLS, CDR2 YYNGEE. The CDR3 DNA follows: TGTTCCAGCAGCCCCGGGCTGGACAGCGAAGCTTTCTTT. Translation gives CSSSPGLDSEAFF.

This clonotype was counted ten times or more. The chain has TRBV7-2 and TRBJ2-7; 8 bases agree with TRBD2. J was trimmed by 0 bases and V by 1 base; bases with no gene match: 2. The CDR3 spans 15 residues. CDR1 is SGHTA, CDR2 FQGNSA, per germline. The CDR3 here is CASSLGLAHSYEQYF. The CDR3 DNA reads TGTGCCAGCAGCTTAGGACTAGCGCACTCCTACGAGCAGTACTTC.

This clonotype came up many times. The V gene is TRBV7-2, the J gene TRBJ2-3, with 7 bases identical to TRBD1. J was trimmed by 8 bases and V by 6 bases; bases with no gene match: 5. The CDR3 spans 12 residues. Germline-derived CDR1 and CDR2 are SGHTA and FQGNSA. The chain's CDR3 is CASRLQGTTQYF. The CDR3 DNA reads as TGTGCCAGCAGATTACAGGGGACTACGCAGTATTTT.

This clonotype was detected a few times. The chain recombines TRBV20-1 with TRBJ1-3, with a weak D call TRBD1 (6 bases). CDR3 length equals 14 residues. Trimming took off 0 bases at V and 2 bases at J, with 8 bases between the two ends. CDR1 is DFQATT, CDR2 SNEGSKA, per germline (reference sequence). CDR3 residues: CSARDQGTGNTIYF. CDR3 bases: TGCAGTGCTAGAGATCAGGGGACTGGAAACACCATATATTTT.

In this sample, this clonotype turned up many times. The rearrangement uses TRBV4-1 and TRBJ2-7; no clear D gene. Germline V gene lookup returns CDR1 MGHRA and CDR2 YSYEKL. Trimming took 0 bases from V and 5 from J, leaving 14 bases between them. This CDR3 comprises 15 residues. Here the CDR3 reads CASSQDGRLSDEQYF. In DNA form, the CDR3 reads TGCGCCAGCAGCCAAGATGGGCGGCTAAGTGACGAGCAGTACTTC.

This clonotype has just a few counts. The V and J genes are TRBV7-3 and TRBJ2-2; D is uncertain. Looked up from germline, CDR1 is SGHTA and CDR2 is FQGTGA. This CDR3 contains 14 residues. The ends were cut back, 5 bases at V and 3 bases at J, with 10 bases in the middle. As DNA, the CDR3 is TGTGCCAGCAGCAGGAATGTGGACACCGGGGAGCTGTTTTTT. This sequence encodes CASSRNVDTGELFF.

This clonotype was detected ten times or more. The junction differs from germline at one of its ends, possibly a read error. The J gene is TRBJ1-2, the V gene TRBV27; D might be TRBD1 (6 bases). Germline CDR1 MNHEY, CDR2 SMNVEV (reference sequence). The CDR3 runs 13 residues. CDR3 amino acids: CASSPSGRGARGF. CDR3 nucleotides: TGTGCCAGCAGTCCTTCTGGGCGGGGGGCCAGGGGCTTC.

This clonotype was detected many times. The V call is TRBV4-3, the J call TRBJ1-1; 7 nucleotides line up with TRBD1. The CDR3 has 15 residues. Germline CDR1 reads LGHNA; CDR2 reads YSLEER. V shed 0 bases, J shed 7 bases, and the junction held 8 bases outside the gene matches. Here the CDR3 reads CASSQDLGGAGEAFF. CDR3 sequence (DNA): TGCGCCAGCAGCCAAGATTTAGGGGGCGCGGGTGAAGCTTTCTTT.

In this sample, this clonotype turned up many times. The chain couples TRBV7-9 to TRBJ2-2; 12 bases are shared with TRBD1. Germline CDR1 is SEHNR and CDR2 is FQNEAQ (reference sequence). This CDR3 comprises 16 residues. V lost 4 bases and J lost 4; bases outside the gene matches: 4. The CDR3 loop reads CASSWDRGHGTGELFF. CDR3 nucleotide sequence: TGTGCCAGCAGCTGGGACAGGGGGCATGGCACCGGGGAGCTGTTTTTT.

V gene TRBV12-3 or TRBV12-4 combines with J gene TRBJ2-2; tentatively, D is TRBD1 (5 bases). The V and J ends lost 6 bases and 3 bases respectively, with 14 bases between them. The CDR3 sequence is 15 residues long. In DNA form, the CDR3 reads TGTGCCAGCAGGCCTTGGCTAGGGGACACCGGGGAGCTGTTTTTT. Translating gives CASRPWLGDTGELFF.

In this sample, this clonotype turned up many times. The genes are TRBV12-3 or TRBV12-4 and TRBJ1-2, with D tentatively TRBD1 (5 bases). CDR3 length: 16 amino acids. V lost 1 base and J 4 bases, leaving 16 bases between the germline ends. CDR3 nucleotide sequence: TGTGCCAGCAGTTTAGGGCATGGAACAGGAACCTATGGCTACACCTTC. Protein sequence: CASSLGHGTGTYGYTF.

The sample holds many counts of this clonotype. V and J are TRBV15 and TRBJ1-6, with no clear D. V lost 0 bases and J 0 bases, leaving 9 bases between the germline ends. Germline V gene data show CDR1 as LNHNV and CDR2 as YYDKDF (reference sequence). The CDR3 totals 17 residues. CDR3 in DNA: TGTGCCACCAGCAGAGATCGGGCAGACTCCTATAATTCACCCCTCCACTTT. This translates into CATSRDRADSYNSPLHF.

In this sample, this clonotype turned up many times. CDR3 loop: CASSVEDAYSTSTQYF. As DNA, the CDR3 is TGTGCCAGCAGCGTAGAAGACGCCTATTCCACAAGTACGCAGTATTTT. This chain joins TRBV9 and TRBJ2-3; D gene unclear. The CDR3 totals 16 residues. The germline V gene has CDR1 SGDLS and CDR2 YYNGEE. Trimming cost V 0 bases and J 8 bases, with 19 bases left between them.

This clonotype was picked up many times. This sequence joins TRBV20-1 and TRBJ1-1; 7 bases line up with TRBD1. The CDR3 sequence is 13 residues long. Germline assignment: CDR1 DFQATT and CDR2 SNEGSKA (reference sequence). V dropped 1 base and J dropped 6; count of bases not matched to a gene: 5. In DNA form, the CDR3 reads TGCAGTGCTAGAGCCCACAGGGGCTCTGAAGCTTTCTTT. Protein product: CSARAHRGSEAFF.

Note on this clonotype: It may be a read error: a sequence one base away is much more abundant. The chain's CDR3 is CASGHSGGFYNEQFF. The CDR3 DNA reads as TGCGCCAGCGGCCACTCCGGGGGCTTCTACAATGAGCAGTTCTTC. The rearrangement uses TRBV5-1 and TRBJ2-1, with D tentatively TRBD1 or TRBD2 (6 bases each). The germline V gene has CDR1 SGHRS and CDR2 YFSETQ. The CDR3 consists of 15 residues. V lost 7 bases and J 3 bases, leaving 17 bases between the germline ends.

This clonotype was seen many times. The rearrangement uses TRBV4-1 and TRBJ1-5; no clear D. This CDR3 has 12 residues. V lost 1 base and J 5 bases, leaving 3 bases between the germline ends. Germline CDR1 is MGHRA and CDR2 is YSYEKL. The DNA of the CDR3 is TGCGCCAGCAGCCAAGCGGATCAGCCCCAGCATTTT. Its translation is CASSQADQPQHF.

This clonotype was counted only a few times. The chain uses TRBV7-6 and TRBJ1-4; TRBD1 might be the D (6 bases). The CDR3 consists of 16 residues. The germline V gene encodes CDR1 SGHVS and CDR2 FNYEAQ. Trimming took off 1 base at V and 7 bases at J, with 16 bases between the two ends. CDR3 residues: CASSLESRGSGEKLFF. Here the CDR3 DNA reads TGTGCCAGCAGCTTAGAGAGTAGGGGGTCCGGTGAAAAACTGTTTTTT.

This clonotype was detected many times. CDR3: CATSDFEGPTGSMNTEAFF. The CDR3 DNA sequence: TGTGCCACCAGTGACTTTGAGGGCCCGACAGGGAGCATGAACACTGAAGCTTTCTTT. The chain recombines TRBV24-1 with TRBJ1-1; 7 bases line up with TRBD1. Trimming at V came to 4 bases and at J to 0 bases, leaving 16 bases not matched to a gene. Per the germline V gene, CDR1 is KGHDR and CDR2 is SFDVKD. The CDR3 has 19 amino acids.

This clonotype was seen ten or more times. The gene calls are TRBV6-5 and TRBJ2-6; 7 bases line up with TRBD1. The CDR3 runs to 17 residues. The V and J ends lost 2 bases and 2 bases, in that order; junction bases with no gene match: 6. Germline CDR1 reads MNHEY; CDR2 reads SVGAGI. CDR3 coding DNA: TGTGCCAGCAGTTACACGATTACAGGGGCTGGGGCCAACGTCCTGACTTTC. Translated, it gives CASSYTITGAGANVLTF.

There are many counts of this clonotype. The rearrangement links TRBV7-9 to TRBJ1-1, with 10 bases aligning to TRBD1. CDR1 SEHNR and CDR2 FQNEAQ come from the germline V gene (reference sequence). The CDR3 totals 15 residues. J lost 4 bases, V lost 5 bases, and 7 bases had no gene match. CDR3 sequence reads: CASSPGTGASTEAFF. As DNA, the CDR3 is TGTGCCAGCAGCCCCGGGACAGGGGCCTCCACTGAAGCTTTCTTT.

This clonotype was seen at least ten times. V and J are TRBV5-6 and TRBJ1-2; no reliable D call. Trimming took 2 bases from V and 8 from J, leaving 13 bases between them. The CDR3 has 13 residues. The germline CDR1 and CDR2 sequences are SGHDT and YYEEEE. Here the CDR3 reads CASSFGTILGYTF. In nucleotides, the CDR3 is TGTGCCAGCAGCTTTGGCACAATCCTGGGCTACACCTTC.